The rows below give T cell receptor beta chains drawn from one sample of a study of blood T cell repertoires in COVID-19. Generated by immunoSEQ multiplex PCR, the TCRdb table keeps only in-frame clones and is missing some. The data show around 250,000 clones, approximately 90% seen once. Sequencing was carried out using PBMCs or T cells enriched from blood (not recorded which). Source of these receptors: a human donor in a cohort exposed to, infected with or recovered from COVID-19 (not recorded which). The donor label of this sample is uncertain. CDR3s include the opening cysteine and the closing phenylalanine or tryptophan. The D gene is left open where the match is weak. Clone size is stated in some rows and not others, as once, few, many or a class when expanded.

d_gene	v_gene	j_gene	abundance	CDR3aa	CDR3nt
.	TRBV3-1/TRBV3-2	TRBJ1-1	.	CASSQIFPGWDDTEAFF	TGTGCCAGCAGCCAAATTTTCCCAGGGTGGGATGACACTGAAGCTTTCTTT
.	TRBV6-4	TRBJ1-6	.	CASSRDISASPLHF	TGTGCCAGCAGCAGGGACATATCCGCCTCACCCCTCCACTTT
TRBD2	TRBV7-3	TRBJ2-3	.	CASSRAGGLTDTQYF	TGTGCCAGCAGCCGAGCGGGGGGCCTCACAGATACGCAGTATTTT
TRBD1	TRBV7-7	TRBJ2-5	.	CASSKDGGQASTQYF	TGTGCCAGCAGCAAAGACGGTGGACAGGCCTCAACCCAGTACTTC
.	TRBV29-1	TRBJ2-3	.	CSVDQGLTDTQYF	TGCAGCGTTGATCAGGGGCTCACAGATACGCAGTATTTT
TRBD2	TRBV27	TRBJ2-7	.	CASSLSGGTGYEQYF	TGTGCCAGCAGTTTAAGCGGGGGGACGGGCTACGAGCAGTACTTC
TRBD1	TRBV12-3/TRBV12-4	TRBJ2-7	once	CASQQGARYEQYF	TGTGCCAGCCAACAGGGGGCGCGGTACGAGCAGTACTTC
.	TRBV7-2	TRBJ1-2	.	CASSLHPETNYGYTF	TGTGCCAGCAGCTTACATCCAGAAACAAACTATGGCTACACCTTC
.	TRBV12-3/TRBV12-4	TRBJ1-1	.	CASSLNRALTFF	TGTGCCAGCAGTTTAAACAGGGCTTTGACTTTCTTT
.	TRBV5-1	TRBJ1-3	.	CASSTQGHGNTIYF	TGCGCCAGCAGCACACAGGGCCACGGAAACACCATATATTTT
TRBD1	TRBV14	TRBJ2-7	.	CASSQGQGAGYEQYF	TGTGCCAGCAGCCAAGGACAGGGGGCAGGCTACGAGCAGTACTTC
.	TRBV19	TRBJ1-1	.	CASSMYGRGASNTEAFF	TGTGCCAGTAGTATGTACGGCCGAGGAGCTTCGAACACTGAAGCTTTCTTT
.	TRBV5-1	TRBJ1-1	.	CASSLGDWSTEAFF	TGCGCCAGCAGCTTGGGAGACTGGAGCACTGAAGCTTTCTTT
.	TRBV10-3	TRBJ2-5	.	CAIEEPPQETQYF	TGTGCCATCGAAGAGCCCCCCCAAGAGACCCAGTACTTC
.	TRBV30	TRBJ2-5	.	CAWSVRFRVRETQYF	TGTGCCTGGAGTGTAAGGTTTCGGGTCCGGGAGACCCAGTACTTC
.	TRBV19	TRBJ1-2	.	CASSINGNYGYTF	TGTGCCAGTAGTATTAACGGGAACTATGGCTACACCTTC
.	TRBV7-9	TRBJ1-2	.	CASSLVAGANYGYTF	TGTGCCAGCAGCTTAGTCGCGGGCGCTAACTATGGCTACACCTTC
.	TRBV6-5	TRBJ1-3	once	CASSYSAGAGNTIYF	TGTGCCAGCAGTTACTCAGCAGGGGCTGGAAACACCATATATTTT
.	TRBV6-2/TRBV6-3	TRBJ1-1	.	CASSYSMGPGTEAFF	TGTGCCAGCAGTTACTCTATGGGGCCTGGGACTGAAGCTTTCTTT
TRBD1	TRBV19	TRBJ2-7	.	CASAGTGNNYEQYF	TGTGCCAGCGCTGGGACAGGGAATAACTACGAGCAGTACTTC
.	TRBV2	TRBJ1-5	.	CASTRAGNQPQHF	TGTGCCAGCACCAGGGCGGGCAATCAGCCCCAGCATTTT
.	TRBV27	TRBJ2-2	.	CASSLLASRGDTGELFF	TGTGCCAGCAGTCTCCTAGCATCACGCGGAGACACCGGGGAGCTGTTTTTT
.	TRBV19	TRBJ2-7	.	CASSIGWRTQSYEQYF	TGTGCCAGTAGTATAGGATGGCGGACACAGTCCTACGAGCAGTACTTC
.	TRBV9	TRBJ2-3	.	CASSVRTTDTQYF	TGTGCCAGCAGCGTACGGACTACAGATACGCAGTATTTT
TRBD1	TRBV6-5	TRBJ1-2	.	CASSAYRDRPYGYTF	TGTGCCAGCAGCGCCTACCGGGACAGGCCCTATGGCTACACCTTC
.	TRBV9	TRBJ1-2	.	CASSASGQGYTF	TGTGCCAGCAGCGCTTCAGGGCAGGGCTACACCTTC
.	TRBV7-8	TRBJ2-5	.	CASSAFGSARMKETQYF	TGTGCCAGCTCAGCTTTCGGGTCAGCCCGAATGAAAGAGACCCAGTACTTC
TRBD1	TRBV6-5	TRBJ1-3	.	CASSYSSRGAYTIYF	TGTGCCAGCAGTTACTCGTCCAGGGGGGCTTACACCATATATTTT
TRBD2	TRBV29-1	TRBJ2-5	once	CSASGLAGETQYF	TGCAGCGCCTCGGGACTAGCAGGAGAGACCCAGTACTTC
.	TRBV10-3	TRBJ1-2	.	CAISPLTGGYGYTF	TGTGCCATCAGCCCACTGACAGGCGGCTATGGCTACACCTTC